The rows below give T cell receptor beta chains drawn from one sample of a study of technical replicates of blood from several donors. Sequencing was performed with immunoSEQ multiplex PCR; in TCRdb, only in-frame clones are kept and a portion is missing. This sample carries 91,000 or so clones, approximately 94% of them seen once, and the ten largest clones take 0.3% to 0.35%. Sequencing was done on a sample of T cells isolated from PBMCs. These receptor sequences come from a human donor in good health. CDR3s include the opening cysteine and the closing phenylalanine or tryptophan. D genes are given only for firm matches. Where a row states a size, it is once, few, many or the class of an expanded clone; other rows omit it.

D: .
J: TRBJ2-1
size: .
V: TRBV19
CDR3: CASSIAGGGAEQFF
DNA: TGTGCCAGTAGTATAGCCGGTGGGGGGGCTGAGCAGTTCTTC

D: .
J: TRBJ1-5
size: .
V: TRBV27
CDR3: CASSFQGTNQPQHF
DNA: TGTGCCAGCAGTTTTCAAGGGACAAATCAGCCCCAGCATTTT

D: .
J: TRBJ1-2
size: .
V: TRBV27
CDR3: CASKAAYGYTF
DNA: TGTGCCAGCAAAGCAGCGTATGGCTACACCTTC

D: .
J: TRBJ2-2
size: .
V: TRBV18
CDR3: CASSLNTGELFF
DNA: TGTGCCAGCTCTCTGAACACCGGGGAGCTGTTTTTT

D: TRBD2
J: TRBJ2-7
size: .
V: TRBV4-1
CDR3: CASSQGLAGGVQYF
DNA: TGCGCCAGCAGCCAAGGCCTAGCGGGAGGGGTGCAGTACTTC

D: .
J: TRBJ2-7
size: .
V: TRBV10-3
CDR3: CAISESDFYEQYF
DNA: TGTGCCATCAGTGAGTCAGACTTCTACGAGCAGTACTTC

D: TRBD1
J: TRBJ1-3
size: .
V: TRBV9
CDR3: CASSLGDSSGNTIYF
DNA: TGTGCCAGCAGCCTCGGGGACAGCTCTGGAAACACCATATATTTT

D: TRBD2
J: TRBJ2-3
size: .
V: TRBV11-2
CDR3: CASSYRTSGTAYWPQYF
DNA: TGTGCCAGCAGCTACAGGACTAGCGGAACGGCCTATTGGCCGCAGTATTTT

D: TRBD1
J: TRBJ1-1
size: few
V: TRBV5-4
CDR3: CASSTSGTGLLNTEAFF
DNA: TGTGCCAGCAGCACGTCAGGGACAGGTCTGCTGAACACTGAAGCTTTCTTT

D: .
J: TRBJ2-1
size: .
V: TRBV11-3
CDR3: CASSFQGSSYNEQFF
DNA: TGTGCCAGCAGCTTTCAGGGAAGCTCCTACAATGAGCAGTTCTTC

D: .
J: TRBJ1-1
size: .
V: TRBV9
CDR3: CASSPRVVMYTEAFF
DNA: TGTGCCAGCAGTCCCAGGGTGGTGATGTACACTGAAGCTTTCTTT

D: .
J: TRBJ2-1
size: .
V: TRBV7-9
CDR3: CASSSINNEQFF
DNA: TGTGCCAGCAGCTCCATCAATAATGAGCAGTTCTTC

D: .
J: TRBJ2-1
size: .
V: TRBV5-1
CDR3: CASSLVASGLSYNEQFF
DNA: TGCGCCAGCAGCTTGGTAGCCAGCGGGCTCTCCTACAATGAGCAGTTCTTC

D: TRBD1
J: TRBJ1-2
size: .
V: TRBV4-2
CDR3: CASSDRTGVSGYTF
DNA: TGTGCCAGCAGCGATCGGACAGGGGTAAGCGGCTACACCTTC

D: .
J: TRBJ2-7
size: .
V: TRBV29-1
CDR3: CSVVDTISSYEQYF
DNA: TGCAGCGTTGTTGACACAATATCCTCCTACGAGCAGTACTTC

D: TRBD1
J: TRBJ2-1
size: once
V: TRBV28
CDR3: CASVHRDRDFNEQFF
DNA: TGTGCCAGCGTGCACCGGGACAGGGATTTCAATGAGCAGTTCTTC

D: .
J: TRBJ2-2
size: .
V: TRBV6-5
CDR3: CASSPGANTGELFF
DNA: TGTGCCAGCAGTCCGGGGGCGAACACCGGGGAGCTGTTTTTT

D: .
J: TRBJ2-1
size: .
V: TRBV2
CDR3: CASRVGLTRAQFF
DNA: TGTGCCAGCCGAGTTGGACTGACTAGAGCGCAGTTCTTC

D: .
J: TRBJ2-3
size: .
V: TRBV9
CDR3: CASSVVVADTQYF
DNA: TGTGCCAGCAGCGTAGTAGTAGCAGATACGCAGTATTTT

D: TRBD1
J: TRBJ1-5
size: .
V: TRBV27
CDR3: CASRGTGVSQPQHF
DNA: TGTGCCAGCAGGGGGACAGGGGTAAGTCAGCCCCAGCATTTT

D: TRBD2
J: TRBJ2-7
size: .
V: TRBV19
CDR3: CASSRKSSGTSYEQYF
DNA: TGTGCCAGTAGTAGGAAATCTAGCGGGACTTCCTACGAGCAGTACTTC

D: TRBD1
J: TRBJ1-1
size: .
V: TRBV7-8
CDR3: CASSLAQGARNTEAFF
DNA: TGTGCCAGCAGCTTAGCCCAGGGGGCCCGTAACACTGAAGCTTTCTTT

D: .
J: TRBJ2-7
size: .
V: TRBV25-1
CDR3: CASSRGGNNEQYF
DNA: TGTGCCAGCAGTCGTGGCGGGAACAACGAGCAGTACTTC

D: TRBD2
J: TRBJ2-7
size: .
V: TRBV6-1
CDR3: CASSGLAGNYEQYF
DNA: TGTGCCAGCAGTGGACTAGCGGGTAACTACGAGCAGTACTTC

D: .
J: TRBJ1-4
size: .
V: TRBV10-1
CDR3: CASSESRAAEKLFF
DNA: TGCGCCAGCAGTGAGTCCAGGGCGGCTGAAAAACTGTTTTTT

D: .
J: TRBJ2-7
size: .
V: TRBV28
CDR3: CASSLVSRGHEQYF
DNA: TGTGCCAGCAGTTTAGTCTCAAGGGGCCACGAGCAGTACTTC

D: TRBD2
J: TRBJ2-3
size: .
V: TRBV29-1
CDR3: CSAAGTSGTQYF
DNA: TGCAGCGCCGCCGGGACTAGCGGTACGCAGTATTTT